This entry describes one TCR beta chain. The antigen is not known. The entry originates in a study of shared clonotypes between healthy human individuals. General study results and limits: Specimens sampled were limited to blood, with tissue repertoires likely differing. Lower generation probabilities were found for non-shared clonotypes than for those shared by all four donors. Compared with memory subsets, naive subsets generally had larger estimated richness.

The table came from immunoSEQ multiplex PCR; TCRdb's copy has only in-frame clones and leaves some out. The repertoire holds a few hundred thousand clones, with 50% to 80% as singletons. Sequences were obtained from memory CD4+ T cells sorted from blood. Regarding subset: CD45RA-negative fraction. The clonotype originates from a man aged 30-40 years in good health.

The DNA for the CDR3 is TGTGCCAGCAGTTACCGTTTTTTGGGGGAGTTATACGAGCAGTACTTC. Residues: CASSYRFLGELYEQYF. The chain is built from TRBV6-5 and TRBJ2-7; D is tentatively TRBD1 or TRBD2 (5 bases each). Per the germline V gene, CDR1 is MNHEY and CDR2 is SVGAGI. The CDR3 has 16 amino acids. Deletions cut 2 bases from V and 4 bases from J, with 18 bases between.